This paragraph covers one T cell receptor (beta chain) sequence. The data are from a study of blood T cell repertoires in COVID-19. Study context: Samples came from the United States, Italy and Spain, spanning acute and convalescent COVID-19. T cells, B-cell-depleted T cells, or PBMCs supplied cDNA or gDNA.

The CDR3 contains 14 residues. CDR1 and CDR2 from the germline V gene are SNHLY and FYNNEI. J was trimmed by 7 bases and V by 6 bases; bases with no gene match: 4. Per the original data handling: Reference gene primers were amplified, and this amplification served to estimate nucleated cell counts. The protocol was immunoSEQ multiplex PCR, while the TCRdb copy is restricted to in-frame clones and leaves out a portion. That table gives V, J and clone size, and the DNA gave D and trimming. The profile shows 98,000 or so clones, 85% to 90% of them singletons. The clonotype was recovered from a man in his forties or fifties with acute or convalescent COVID-19. The sample was peripheral blood. V usage is TRBV2 and J usage is TRBJ2-3; 13 bases are a match to TRBD2. The CDR3 sequence is CASRRGTSGNTQYF. The CDR3 region has the DNA TGTGCCAGCAGGCGGGGGACTAGCGGGAATACGCAGTATTTT.